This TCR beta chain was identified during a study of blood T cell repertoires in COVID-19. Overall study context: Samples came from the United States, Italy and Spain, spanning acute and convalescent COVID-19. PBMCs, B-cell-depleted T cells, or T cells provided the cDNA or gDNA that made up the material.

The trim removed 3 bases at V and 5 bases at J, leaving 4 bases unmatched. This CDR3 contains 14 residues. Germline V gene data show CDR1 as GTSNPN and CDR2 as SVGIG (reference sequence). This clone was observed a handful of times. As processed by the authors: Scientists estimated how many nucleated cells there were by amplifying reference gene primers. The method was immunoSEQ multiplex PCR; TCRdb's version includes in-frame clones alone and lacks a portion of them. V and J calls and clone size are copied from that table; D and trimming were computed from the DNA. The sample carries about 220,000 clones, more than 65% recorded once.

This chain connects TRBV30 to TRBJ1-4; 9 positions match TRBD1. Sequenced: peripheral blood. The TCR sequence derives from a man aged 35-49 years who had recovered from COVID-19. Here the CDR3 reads CAWRAGTGNEKLFF. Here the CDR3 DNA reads TGTGCCTGGAGAGCCGGGACAGGGAATGAAAAACTGTTTTTT. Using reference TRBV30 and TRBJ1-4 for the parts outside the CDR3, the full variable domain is SQTIHQWPATLVQPVGSPLSLECTVEGTSNPNLYWYRQAAGRGLQLLFYSVGIGQISSEVPQNLSASRPQDRQFILSSKKLLLSDSGFYLCAWRAGTGNEKLFFGSGTQLSVL.